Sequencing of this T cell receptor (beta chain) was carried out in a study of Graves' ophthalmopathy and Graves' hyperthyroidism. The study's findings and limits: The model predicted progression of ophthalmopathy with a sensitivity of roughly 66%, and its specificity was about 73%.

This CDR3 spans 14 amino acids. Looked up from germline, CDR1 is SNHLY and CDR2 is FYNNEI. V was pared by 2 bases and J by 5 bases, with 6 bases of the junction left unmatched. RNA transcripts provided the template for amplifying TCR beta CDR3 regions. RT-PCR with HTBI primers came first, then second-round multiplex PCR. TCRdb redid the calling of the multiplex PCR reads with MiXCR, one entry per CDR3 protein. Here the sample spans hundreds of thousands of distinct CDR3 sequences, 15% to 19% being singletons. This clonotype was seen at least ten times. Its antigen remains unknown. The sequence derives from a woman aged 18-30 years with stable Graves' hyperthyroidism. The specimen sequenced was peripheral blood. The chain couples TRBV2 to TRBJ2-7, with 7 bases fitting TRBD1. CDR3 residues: CASSEWGRGNEQYF. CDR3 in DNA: TGTGCCAGCAGTGAATGGGGCAGGGGGAACGAGCAGTACTTC.